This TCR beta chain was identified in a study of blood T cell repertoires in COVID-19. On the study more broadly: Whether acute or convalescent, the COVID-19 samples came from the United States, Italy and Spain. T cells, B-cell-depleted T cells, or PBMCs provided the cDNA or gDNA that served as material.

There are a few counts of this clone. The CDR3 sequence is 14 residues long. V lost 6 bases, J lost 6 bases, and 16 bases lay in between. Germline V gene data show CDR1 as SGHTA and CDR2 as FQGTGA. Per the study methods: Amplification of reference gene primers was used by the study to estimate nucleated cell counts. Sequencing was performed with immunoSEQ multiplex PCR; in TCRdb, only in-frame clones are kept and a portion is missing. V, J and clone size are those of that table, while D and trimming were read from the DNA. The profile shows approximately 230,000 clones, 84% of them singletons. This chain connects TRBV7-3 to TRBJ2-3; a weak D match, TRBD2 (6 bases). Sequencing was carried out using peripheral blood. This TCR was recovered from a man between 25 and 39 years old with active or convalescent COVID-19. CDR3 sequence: CASSSRLESDTQYF. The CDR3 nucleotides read TGTGCCAGCAGTTCCAGACTAGAGTCGGATACGCAGTATTTT. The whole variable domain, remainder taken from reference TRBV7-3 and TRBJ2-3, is GAGVSQTPSNKVTEKGKYVELRCDPISGHTALYWYRQSLGQGPEFLIYFQGTGAADDSGLPNDRFFAVRPEGSVSTLKIQRTERGDSAVYLCASSSRLESDTQYFGPGTRLTVL.